A selection of T cell receptor beta chains follows, all from one sample in a study of blood T cell repertoires in COVID-19. Data came from immunoSEQ multiplex PCR; TCRdb stores just in-frame clones and leaves some out. The data contain a few hundred thousand clones, 85% of them singletons. Material: peripheral blood. All receptors come from a woman aged 18-29 years with acute or convalescent COVID-19. Both conserved end residues are part of each CDR3. Fields, in order: CDR3 length, clone size, D gene, J gene, V gene, CDR3 DNA, CDR3 protein. The D gene is left open where the match is weak. Only some rows state a clone size, as once, few, many or a class for expanded clones.

len: 13; abundance: .; d_gene: TRBD2; j_gene: TRBJ2-3; v_gene: TRBV7-9; CDR3nt: TGTGCCAGCAGCCCTCGACTAGCGGTTACGCAGTATTTT; CDR3aa: CASSPRLAVTQYF
len: 16; abundance: .; d_gene: .; j_gene: TRBJ1-3; v_gene: TRBV15; CDR3nt: TGTGCCACCAGCAGAGAAGGAGCGCGTGGGGGAAACACCATATATTTT; CDR3aa: CATSREGARGGNTIYF
len: 13; abundance: .; d_gene: .; j_gene: TRBJ1-5; v_gene: TRBV15; CDR3nt: TGTGCCACCAGCAGAGATCAGGGTCAGCCCCAGCATTTT; CDR3aa: CATSRDQGQPQHF
len: 12; abundance: .; d_gene: .; j_gene: TRBJ2-7; v_gene: TRBV18; CDR3nt: TGTGCCAGCTCTCGGACGGACTCCGAGCAGTACTTC; CDR3aa: CASSRTDSEQYF
len: 14; abundance: .; d_gene: .; j_gene: TRBJ2-1; v_gene: TRBV4-1; CDR3nt: TGCGCCAGCAGCCGGCTAGATCCAGGGTCGTCGCAGTTCTTC; CDR3aa: CASSRLDPGSSQFF
len: 14; abundance: once; d_gene: TRBD1; j_gene: TRBJ2-7; v_gene: TRBV5-4; CDR3nt: TGTGCCAGCAGCTTCGGACAGGGTAGCAACGAGCAGTACTTC; CDR3aa: CASSFGQGSNEQYF
len: 13; abundance: .; d_gene: .; j_gene: TRBJ2-7; v_gene: TRBV6-1; CDR3nt: TGTGCCAGCAGTGAAGTCGTGGAGGTCGAGCAGTACTTC; CDR3aa: CASSEVVEVEQYF
len: 15; abundance: .; d_gene: TRBD1; j_gene: TRBJ2-7; v_gene: TRBV3-1/TRBV3-2; CDR3nt: TGTGCCAGCAGCTTCGGACAGGGGTCAACCTACGAGCAGTACTTC; CDR3aa: CASSFGQGSTYEQYF
len: 14; abundance: .; d_gene: TRBD2; j_gene: TRBJ2-1; v_gene: TRBV27; CDR3nt: TGTGCCAGCAACTCCGGGGGGGCCTACAATGAGCAGTTCTTC; CDR3aa: CASNSGGAYNEQFF
len: 16; abundance: .; d_gene: .; j_gene: TRBJ1-1; v_gene: TRBV4-2; CDR3nt: TGTGCCAGCAGCCAAGATGGGGCAGGGCTGTACACTGAAGCTTTCTTT; CDR3aa: CASSQDGAGLYTEAFF
len: 15; abundance: .; d_gene: TRBD1; j_gene: TRBJ2-5; v_gene: TRBV29-1; CDR3nt: TGCAGCGTTGAGAAGGAGGACAGGGTCCAAGAGACCCAGTACTTC; CDR3aa: CSVEKEDRVQETQYF
len: 14; abundance: .; d_gene: .; j_gene: TRBJ1-5; v_gene: TRBV7-2; CDR3nt: TGTGCCAGCAGAATTCAGGGTACCAATCAGCCCCAGCATTTT; CDR3aa: CASRIQGTNQPQHF
len: 16; abundance: .; d_gene: TRBD1; j_gene: TRBJ2-7; v_gene: TRBV6-1; CDR3nt: TGTGCCAGCAGTGCCCTCGGGACAGGGGGCAGTTACGAGCAGTACTTC; CDR3aa: CASSALGTGGSYEQYF
len: 17; abundance: .; d_gene: TRBD1; j_gene: TRBJ1-2; v_gene: TRBV9; CDR3nt: TGTGCCAGCAGGCGGGGAGATGGGACAGGAGTTAACTATGGCTACACCTTC; CDR3aa: CASRRGDGTGVNYGYTF
len: 14; abundance: .; d_gene: .; j_gene: TRBJ1-5; v_gene: TRBV2; CDR3nt: TGTGCCAGCAGTCAGGGTACTGTCAATCAGCCCCAGCATTTT; CDR3aa: CASSQGTVNQPQHF
len: 13; abundance: .; d_gene: .; j_gene: TRBJ1-1; v_gene: TRBV19; CDR3nt: TGTGCCAGTAGTGCCTCAGGGGAAGCGGTTGCTTTCTTT; CDR3aa: CASSASGEAVAFF